One TCR beta chain is described in this entry. This clonotype was recorded a few times. Its antigen is not yet known. No much larger clonotype is one base removed from it; base qualities were not supplied. This sample stems from a study of early T cells in non-severe SARS-CoV-2 infection (dated by TCRdb to about 2021). A note on the overall study: Because TCR sequencing relied on bulk RNA taken from unsorted whole blood, pairing of alpha and beta chains was not possible. Broad study findings and their caveats: VDJdb matching was skewed toward anti-spike CD8 responses and likely underestimated virus-specific expansions by missing private and CD4 specificities.

V is shortened by 4 bases, J by 7 bases, and the region joining them spans 13 bases. The germline V gene (reference sequence) yields LGHDT for CDR1 and YNNKEL for CDR2. CDR3 length: 14 amino acids, cysteine to phenylalanine. Of the read, only the CDR3 DNA is kept; its 42 bases are in frame from base 1. Library prep was done by 5' RACE. Sequencing was carried out with a NextSeq 500. Unique molecular identifiers were attached to individual cDNA molecules in the TCR library protocol so that sequencing error and PCR bias could be corrected. TCR alpha and beta chains were both sequenced, and the abundances of alpha and beta sequences in each sample were closely correlated with each other. The study's own analysis went as follows. Decombinator V4 was used to perform V gene, J gene and CDR3 annotation of TCR sequences. TCRs were defined as expanded if a significant change between any two time points was detected under a Poisson model with p below 0.0001. TCR abundances were normalised to the total number of TCRs sequenced per sample and were expressed as counts per million. MAIT TCRs were defined by TRAV1-2 paired with TRAJ12, TRAJ20 or TRAJ33, and iNKT TCRs by TRAV10 paired with TRAJ18. A search of VDJdb, accessed on 1 November 2021, was run for TCRs annotated to CMV, EBV and SARS-CoV-2, with TCRs annotated for multiple antigens excluded. TCRdb reworked the public reads: Q25 trimming with fastp, MiXCR clone assembly, productive beta chains retained. Rows with one shared CDR3 protein collapse into an entry with the most common genes and DNA. These V and J calls rely on TCRdb rather than the paper's analysis. The sample table holds roughly 34,000 distinct CDR3 sequences, of which less than 8% were seen once. The ten largest clones capture 7.6% of the sample.

The study was a case-control design nested within a healthcare worker cohort in London, UK, with weekly nasopharyngeal swab PCR tests and blood sampling. Healthcare workers were enrolled in the week of the UK lockdown, from 23 to 31 March 2020, and were followed every week for up to roughly 15 weeks. The sequenced sample was whole blood. The sequence came from an adult who was a healthcare worker with PCR-confirmed SARS-CoV-2 infection or an uninfected control (not recorded which). The chain is assembled from TRBV3-1 and TRBJ2-2, with the D call perhaps TRBD1 or TRBD2, each one matching 5 bases. The DNA is as follows: TGTGCCAGCAGCCCCAGCACTAGGGGCGGGGAGCTGTTTTTT. Its protein is CASSPSTRGGELFF.